The entry below describes one T cell receptor (beta chain). This clonotype came up many times. Its antigen is still unknown. Base-call qualities are not available, and no considerably larger clone is one nucleotide away. These data are taken from a study of neurological immune-mediated disorders (dated 2019 in TCRdb). Concerning the study at large: Among the approximately 35 multiple sclerosis patients, relapsing-remitting MS was present in 31 and secondary progressive MS was present in 3. The cohort comprised approximately 67 subjects: 15 or so HAM/TSP patients, around 35 multiple sclerosis patients and some 20 healthy controls. Using UMI-based sequencing, the study compared peripheral blood TCR-beta repertoires from patients with HTLV-I-associated myelopathy (HAM/TSP), patients with multiple sclerosis, and healthy controls. Alongside PBMC samples, the set of around 99 TCR-beta libraries contained longitudinal samples, technical triplicates, and paired CD4+ and CD8+ T-cell subsets that had been sorted.

To synthesize cDNA, template-switch 5'RACE was performed with a primer carrying a 10-nucleotide random unique molecular identifier so that each TCR transcript was tagged. Every sequencing run yielded over 180 million TCR-beta sequences covering 15-18 subjects. Total RNA was extracted with the RNeasy kit. The KAPA Real-time Library Amplification kit was used to amplify TCR-beta VDJ regions with primers for the TCR constant region and the 5'RACE anchor. A first PCR added sample indexes and Illumina adaptors, and a second PCR then raised library yield. After Ampure bead purification, the roughly 650 bp TCR product was size-selected on a 2% E-gel SizeSelection system. Before pooling, libraries had their quality checked on a Bioanalyzer, their concentration measured with Qubit, and their quantity determined with the Kapa Library Quantification kit. Libraries were sequenced paired-end 2 x 150 bp on an Illumina HiSeq 2500. To increase sequence diversity, roughly 25-31% phiX was spiked into each library pool. Per the source publication's procedure: Quality-filtered reads were processed with the UMI-based MiGEC pipeline, and over 85% of raw TCR sequences were removed by the MiGEC pipeline during error correction. VDJ genes were aligned to IMGT germline references, and each clonotype was defined by a unique CDR3 amino acid sequence together with V-J genes. Clonal expansion, Shannon diversity and CDR3 relatedness were evaluated with VDJtools (CalcPairwiseDistances, ClusterSamples), while phylogenetic trees were built in CLCbio workbench. A clone was classed as expanded if it had 8 or more unique UMIs, a cutoff based on coefficient-of-variation modelling across technical triplicates. Clones were called with MiXCR by TCRdb after fastp trimmed the public reads at Q25, and only in-frame beta chains were retained. Here each entry gathers all rows of one CDR3 protein and keeps the most common genes and DNA. V and J calls and clone size were set by TCRdb, not the authors. Counted in this sample were under 75,000 distinct CDR3 sequences; 3.2% of them appeared once. Together, the top ten hold more than 4% of the sample.

Overall study results and their limits: The MS cluster showed no association with clinical or MRI features, and the authors stated that larger cohorts are needed. TCR clonal expansion was greatest in HAM/TSP patients and smallest in MS patients, who ranked below even healthy controls. In phylogenetic analysis, the repertoires of 18 of 34 MS patients grouped into a cluster of related CDR3 sequences, which suggests a possible signature at the repertoire level. No identical CDR3 amino acid sequences were shared among expanded clones across subjects, suggesting private TCR-beta repertoires in all groups.

CDR1 MNHEY and CDR2 SVGAGI were looked up in the germline V gene. Germline trimming: 7 bases from V, 2 bases from J; junction bases outside gene matches: 6. Inclusive of the bounding cysteine and phenylalanine, the CDR3 is 15 residues long. The only DNA kept is the CDR3, 45 bases in frame from the first base. Libraries from unsorted PBMCs were made from 2 million PBMCs kept in RNAlater at -80 degrees C until RNA extraction. Multiple sclerosis patients were enrolled in a US clinical protocol under which disease progression was evaluated by magnetic resonance imaging. Peripheral blood underwent Ficoll-Hypaque density gradient centrifugation to isolate PBMCs, which were then cryopreserved in liquid nitrogen.

The sequenced sample consisted of PBMCs. The origin of this receptor is a woman in her forties or fifties with multiple sclerosis. Recombination joined TRBV6-5 with TRBJ2-1; 9 central bases correspond to TRBD2. The CDR3 amino acid sequence is: CASKGRLAAYNEQFF. The nucleotides are TGTGCCAGCAAGGGGAGACTAGCGGCCTACAATGAGCAGTTCTTC.